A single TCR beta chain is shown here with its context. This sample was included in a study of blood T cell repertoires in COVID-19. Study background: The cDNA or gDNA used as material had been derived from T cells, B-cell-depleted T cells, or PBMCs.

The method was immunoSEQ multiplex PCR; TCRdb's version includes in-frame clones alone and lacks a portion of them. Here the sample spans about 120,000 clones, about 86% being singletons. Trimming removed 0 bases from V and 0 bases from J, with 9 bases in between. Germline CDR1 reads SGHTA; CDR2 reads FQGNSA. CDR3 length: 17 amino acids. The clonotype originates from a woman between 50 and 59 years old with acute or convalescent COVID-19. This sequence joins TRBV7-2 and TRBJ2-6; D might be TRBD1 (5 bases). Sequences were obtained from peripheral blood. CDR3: CASSLAGAPSGANVLTF. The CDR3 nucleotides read TGTGCCAGCAGCTTAGCAGGGGCCCCCTCTGGGGCCAACGTCCTGACTTTC.